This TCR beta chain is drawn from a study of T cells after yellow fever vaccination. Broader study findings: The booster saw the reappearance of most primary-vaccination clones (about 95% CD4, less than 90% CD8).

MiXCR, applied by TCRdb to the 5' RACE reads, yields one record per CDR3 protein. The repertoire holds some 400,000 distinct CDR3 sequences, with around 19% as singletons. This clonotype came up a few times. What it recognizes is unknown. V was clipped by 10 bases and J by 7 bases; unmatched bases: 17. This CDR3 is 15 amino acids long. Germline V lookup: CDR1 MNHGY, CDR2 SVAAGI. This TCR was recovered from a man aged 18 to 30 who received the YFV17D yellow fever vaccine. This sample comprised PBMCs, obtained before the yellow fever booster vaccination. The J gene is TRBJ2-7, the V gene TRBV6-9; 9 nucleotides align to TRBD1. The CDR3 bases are TGTGCCAATCTCCTACTTACGGGACAGGGAGGGGAGCAGTACGTC. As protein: CANLLLTGQGGEQYV.